Below, 6 T cell receptor beta chains from the same sample are listed, as sequenced in a study of shared clonotypes between healthy human individuals. This table comes from immunoSEQ multiplex PCR, and its TCRdb copy is limited to in-frame clones, with some not included. The table records some 2,000,000 clones, 95% of them present only once. The material sequenced was naive CD4+ T cells sorted from blood. Subset noted: CD45RA+ positively selected. Receptors originate from a young man in good health.

Concerning this clone: Distinct nucleotide sequences in the sample also encode this CDR3. This chain uses TRBV4-1 with TRBJ1-5; 7 nucleotides agree with TRBD1. The CDR3 extends over 15 amino acids. Germline lookup yields CDR1 MGHRA and CDR2 YSYEKL. The V segment lost 2 bases and the J segment 2 bases; nucleotides outside the gene matches: 3. CDR3 DNA: TGCGCCAGCAGCCAACTTGGGACAGGCAATCAGCCCCAGCATTTT. Its protein product is CASSQLGTGNQPQHF.

The CDR3 here is CASSLTPTVGAFF. The CDR3 DNA is TGTGCCAGCAGTTTAACCCCGACAGTTGGTGCTTTCTTT. The chain uses TRBV27 and TRBJ1-1; possibly TRBD1 for D (5 bases). Trimming stripped 2 bases from V and 11 bases from J, with 15 bases between. CDR3 length equals 13 residues. Per germline, CDR1 MNHEY and CDR2 SMNVEV (reference sequence).

This chain uses TRBV7-8 with TRBJ1-5; 7 bases align to TRBD1. This CDR3 spans 13 amino acids. J was trimmed by 2 bases and V by 6 bases; bases with no gene match: 1. The germline gives CDR1 SGHVS, CDR2 FQNEAQ. As DNA, the CDR3 is TGTGCCAGCAGTGGACAGGGCAATCAGCCCCAGCATTTT. Translated: CASSGQGNQPQHF. The variable domain in full, with the rest retrieved from reference TRBV7-8 and TRBJ1-5, is GAGVSQSPRYKVAKRGQDVALRCDPISGHVSLFWYQQALGQGPEFLTYFQNEAQLDKSGLPSDRFFAERPEGSVSTLKIQRTQQEDSAVYLCASSGQGNQPQHFGDGTRLSIL.

The chain has TRBV6-6 and TRBJ1-2, with 7 positions matching TRBD1. The CDR3 spans 15 residues. V lost 5 bases and J lost 2; bases outside the gene matches: 8. Germline CDR1 reads MNHNY; CDR2 reads SVGAGI (reference sequence). CDR3 DNA sequence: TGTGCCAGCAGTCCACGGACAGGAACGAACTATGGCTACACCTTC. Translation gives CASSPRTGTNYGYTF.

The gene calls are TRBV30 and TRBJ1-2; a possible D gene is TRBD1 (5 bases). The CDR3 consists of 13 residues. Per germline, CDR1 GTSNPN and CDR2 SVGIG (reference sequence). The V end was cut by 4 bases, the J end by 5 bases, with 14 bases between. The CDR3 DNA is TGTGCCTGGAACGCCCCGGGACTTTATGGCTACACCTTC. Its protein product is CAWNAPGLYGYTF.

About this clone: Other nucleotide sequences in the sample specify the same CDR3. The genes are TRBV4-3 and TRBJ2-3, with 10 nucleotides matching TRBD2. There are 16 residues in the CDR3. Trimming at V came to 0 bases and at J to 1 base, leaving 1 base not matched to a gene. Germline loops: CDR1 LGHNA, CDR2 YSLEER. The DNA for the CDR3 is TGCGCCAGCAGCCAAGACAGCGGGAGGGGCACAGATACGCAGTATTTT. It is translated as CASSQDSGRGTDTQYF.